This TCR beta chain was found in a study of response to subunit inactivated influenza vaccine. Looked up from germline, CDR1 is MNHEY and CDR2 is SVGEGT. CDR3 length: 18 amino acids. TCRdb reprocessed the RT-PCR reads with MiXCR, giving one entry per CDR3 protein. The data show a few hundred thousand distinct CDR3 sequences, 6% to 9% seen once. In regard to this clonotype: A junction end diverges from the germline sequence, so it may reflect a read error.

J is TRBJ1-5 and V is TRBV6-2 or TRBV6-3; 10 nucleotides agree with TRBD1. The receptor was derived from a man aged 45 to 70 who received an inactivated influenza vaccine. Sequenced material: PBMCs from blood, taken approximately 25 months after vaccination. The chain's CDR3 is CACSTRFRDRGLNQPQHF. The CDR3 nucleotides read TGTGCCTGCAGTACGCGATTCCGGGACAGGGGATTAAATCAGCCCCAGCATTTT.